The clone carrying this T cell receptor (beta chain) was picked up a small number of times. The CDR3 extends over 18 amino acids. V was trimmed by 5 bases and J by 3 bases, leaving 22 bases between them. The germline V gene encodes CDR1 SGHTA and CDR2 FQGTGA. Assay used: immunoSEQ multiplex PCR; TCRdb lists only in-frame clones, some missing. The sample lists about 950 clones, 70% to 85% occurring once. This entry is derived from a study of T cells after posttransplantation cyclophosphamide. This related bone marrow graft donor gave peripheral blood on the day of marrow donation. This rearrangement joins TRBV7-3 to TRBJ2-2; D possibly corresponds to TRBD2 (7 bases). The sequencing input was memory CD8+ T cells sorted from blood. The source of this sequence is a woman aged 50 to 60 in good health and a related stem cell transplant donor. The CDR3 nucleotides read TGTGCCAGCAGCCCCCTGAGCGGGACACCTTCCTACACCGGGGAGCTGTTTTTT. This encodes CASSPLSGTPSYTGELFF.